The clone carrying this T cell receptor (beta chain) has at least ten counts. Antigen: not known. The data originate from a study of T cells in Graves' hyperthyroidism and ophthalmopathy. Study-level information: At the time of initial diagnosis and before any treatment, peripheral blood was collected. Study results and limitations: The majority of expanded thyroid clonotypes above 0.001 also appeared in blood.

TCR beta CDR3 regions were amplified from RNA transcripts. Initially, a first-round RT-PCR of the TCR CDR3 employed the HTBI primer set. TCRdb analysed the multiplex PCR reads with MiXCR anew, one entry per CDR3 protein. The sample holds under 300,000 distinct CDR3 sequences; 25% to 30% are singletons and the top ten take about a quarter. This CDR3 is 16 amino acids long. After removal of 5 bases from V and 0 bases from J, the junction contained 8 bases not matched to a gene. Germline values: CDR1 MNHEY, CDR2 SVGAGI. The chain links TRBV6-5 to TRBJ2-5; 8 bases are a match to TRBD2. Specimen: blood. This receptor was taken from a man aged 35-49 years with Graves' hyperthyroidism that later progressed to Graves' ophthalmopathy. In DNA, the CDR3 is TGTGCCAGCAGTCCCCGGCTAGCGGGCCACCAAGAGACCCAGTACTTC. This encodes CASSPRLAGHQETQYF.